The 21 T cell receptor beta chains presented below share a single source sample, sequenced in a study of CD8 T cells in Susac syndrome. It was with random hexamers that 0.5 to 1 ug RNA was reverse transcribed. In TCRdb, the immunoSEQ multiplex PCR reads were re-called with MiXCR into one record per CDR3 protein. The sample carries 100,000 to 150,000 distinct CDR3 sequences, 65% to 90% recorded once. The sample comprised CD8+ T cells from PBMCs. Receptors originate from a human donor with multiple sclerosis.

V usage is TRBV7-2 and J usage is TRBJ1-6; tentative D call: TRBD1 (5 bases). Germline values: CDR1 SGHTA, CDR2 FQGNSA. This CDR3 is built from 15 residues. Trimming stripped 3 bases from V and 4 bases from J, with 10 bases between. CDR3 DNA: TGTGCCAGCAGCTTTAGGGGCCTTTATAATTCACCCCTCCACTTT. Its translation: CASSFRGLYNSPLHF. The variable domain in full, completed from reference TRBV7-2 and TRBJ1-6, reads GAGVSQSPSNKVTEKGKDVELRCDPISGHTALYWYRQSLGQGLEFLIYFQGNSAPDKSGLPSDRFSAERTGGSVSTLTIQRTQQEDSAVYLCASSFRGLYNSPLHFGNGTRLTVT.

V usage is TRBV2 and J usage is TRBJ2-2, with D possibly matching TRBD1 (6 bases). The ends were cut back, 5 bases at V and 2 bases at J, with 9 bases in the middle. The CDR3 runs to 14 residues. Germline V gene lookup returns CDR1 SNHLY and CDR2 FYNNEI. The CDR3 region is CASSRGINTGELFF. In nucleotides, the CDR3 is TGTGCCAGCAGTAGGGGGATAAACACCGGGGAGCTGTTTTTT.

V gene TRBV11-2 combines with J gene TRBJ2-2, with 9 positions matching TRBD2. CDR3 length: 18 amino acids. Germline V gene sequence: CDR1 SGHAT, CDR2 FQNNGV. After removal of 4 bases from V and 4 bases from J, the junction contained 13 bases not matched to a gene. The CDR3 coding sequence is TGTGCCAGCAGCTCCCCGGTTAGCGGGGGTTCTGGCACCGGGGAGCTGTTTTTT. Protein product: CASSSPVSGGSGTGELFF.

The genes are TRBV12-3 or TRBV12-4 and TRBJ2-1, with TRBD1 matching over 7 bases. CDR3 size: 15 residues. Trimming took 6 bases from V and 5 from J; bases not matched to a gene: 10. CDR3: CASSPTDRANNEQFF. The DNA for the CDR3 is TGTGCCAGCAGCCCTACCGACAGGGCCAACAATGAGCAGTTCTTC.

The V gene is TRBV30, the J gene TRBJ2-1; possibly TRBD1 for D (5 bases). The CDR3 spans 12 residues. CDR1 GTSNPN and CDR2 SVGIG come from the germline V gene (reference sequence). The ends were cut back, 0 bases at V and 10 bases at J, with 10 bases in the middle. The CDR3: CAWSVGPYEQFF. The CDR3 region has the DNA TGTGCCTGGAGTGTGGGGCCCTACGAGCAGTTCTTC.

This clonotype was detected only a few times. The chain uses TRBV6-1 and TRBJ1-2; D is ambiguous. Germline CDR1 and CDR2: MNHNS and SASEGT. The CDR3 has 10 amino acids. V was cut by 6 bases and J by 13 bases, with 12 bases left in between. CDR3 in amino acids: CASSQWAPTF. DNA of the CDR3: TGTGCCAGCAGCCAATGGGCCCCCACCTTC.

The V call is TRBV5-1, the J call TRBJ1-1; D uncertain. Germline CDR1 SGHRS, CDR2 YFSETQ. This CDR3 is 11 amino acids long. V shed 2 bases and J shed 6 bases, with 5 bases lying between them. CDR3 nucleotides: TGCGCCAGCAGCTTTGGGGCTGAAGCTTTCTTT. This translates into CASSFGAEAFF.

V is TRBV7-8 and J is TRBJ2-1; 8 bases are shared with TRBD2. The J segment lost 4 bases and the V segment lost 4 bases, leaving 12 bases of the junction unmatched. The length of the CDR3 is 17 residues. Looked up from germline, CDR1 is SGHVS and CDR2 is FQNEAQ. CDR3: CASSSLAGVGPYNEQFF. For the CDR3, the DNA is TGTGCCAGCAGCTCCCTAGCGGGTGTGGGGCCTTACAATGAGCAGTTCTTC.

The V gene is TRBV30, the J gene TRBJ2-1, with 8 positions matching TRBD2. Germline V lookup: CDR1 GTSNPN, CDR2 SVGIG (reference sequence). The CDR3 extends over 13 amino acids. V trimming: 4 bases; J trimming: 7 bases; junction bases outside the gene matches: 6. The CDR3 bases are TGTGCCTGGAACCCGAGCGGGAGAAATGAGCAGTTCTTC. It yields the protein CAWNPSGRNEQFF.

This clonotype was seen a single time. J is TRBJ1-2 and V is TRBV4-3; D remains unclear. The ends were cut back, 1 base at V and 4 bases at J, with 10 bases in the middle. This CDR3 has 14 residues. The germline V gene has CDR1 LGHNA and CDR2 YSLEER. The CDR3 bases are TGCGCCAGCAGCCAAGTCGAGGGTGGCTATGGCTACACCTTC. Translated, it gives CASSQVEGGYGYTF.

The CDR3 is CATSDFTGGNEQFF. CDR3 DNA sequence: TGTGCCACCAGTGATTTCACAGGGGGCAATGAGCAGTTCTTC. The rearrangement links TRBV24-1 to TRBJ2-1; TRBD1 matches at 8 bases. The CDR3 has 14 amino acids. Germline assignment: CDR1 KGHDR and CDR2 SFDVKD. Germline trimming cut 1 base from V and 6 bases from J; bases unmatched to any gene: 1.

The chain has TRBV28 and TRBJ2-2; no firm D call. Germline CDR1 is MDHEN and CDR2 is SYDVKM. The CDR3 loop spans 13 amino acids. V lost 3 bases to trimming and J lost 6 bases, with 8 bases between them. This CDR3 reads CASSFFRAGELFF. The DNA of the CDR3 is TGTGCCAGCAGTTTTTTCCGGGCCGGGGAGCTGTTTTTT. Drawing the rest from reference TRBV28 and TRBJ2-2, the complete variable domain is DVKVTQSSRYLVKRTGEKVFLECVQDMDHENMFWYRQDPGLGLRLIYFSYDVKMKEKGDIPEGYSVSREKKERFSLILESASTNQTSMYLCASSFFRAGELFFGEGSRLTVL.

This clonotype was picked up one time. The rearrangement links TRBV19 to TRBJ1-2; 8 bases line up with TRBD1. The germline V gene has CDR1 LNHDA and CDR2 SQIVND (reference sequence). Germline trimming cut 11 bases from V and 7 bases from J; bases unmatched to any gene: 15. The CDR3 contains 14 residues. In DNA form, the CDR3 reads TGTGCCTCGGGCTTGCCAGGGGGCATACGTGGCTACACCTTC. Encoded protein: CASGLPGGIRGYTF.

The chain has TRBV19 and TRBJ2-5; D remains ambiguous. Trimming stripped 3 bases from V and 1 base from J, with 9 bases between. CDR1 and CDR2 from the germline V gene are LNHDA and SQIVND (reference sequence). The CDR3 consists of 14 residues. CDR3 loop: CASSINPAQETQYF. CDR3 DNA sequence: TGTGCCAGTAGTATCAATCCGGCCCAAGAGACCCAGTACTTC.

This chain uses TRBV19 with TRBJ2-1; 10 bases agree with TRBD2. V lost 4 bases and J lost 3; bases outside the gene matches: 6. CDR1 LNHDA and CDR2 SQIVND come from the germline V gene (reference sequence). This CDR3 is built from 16 residues. CDR3 DNA: TGTGCCAGTAGTAAACACGGGACTAGCGACTACAATGAGCAGTTCTTC. As protein: CASSKHGTSDYNEQFF.

V and J are TRBV27 and TRBJ2-3; no clear D. Per the germline V gene, CDR1 is MNHEY and CDR2 is SMNVEV (reference sequence). With 6 bases removed from V and 2 bases from J, the gap between germline ends came to 9 bases. The CDR3 extends over 13 amino acids. CDR3 DNA sequence: TGTGCCAGCAGGAACACCCTCACAGATACGCAGTATTTT. Its protein product is CASRNTLTDTQYF.

CDR3 nucleotides: TGTGCCAGCAGTTTAGGAAGTCGGGGGAACACCGGGGAGCTGTTTTTT. Protein sequence: CASSLGSRGNTGELFF. The genes are TRBV12-3 or TRBV12-4 and TRBJ2-2; a possible D gene is TRBD2 (5 bases). This CDR3 has 16 amino acids. The germline V and J ends were trimmed by 1 base and 1 base, with 10 bases remaining between them.

CDR3 sequence reads: CATSRYLPGQGLANYGYTF. CDR3 DNA sequence: TGTGCCACCAGCAGATACTTACCGGGACAGGGCCTAGCTAACTATGGCTACACCTTC. The rearrangement uses TRBV15 and TRBJ1-2; 9 positions agree with TRBD1. The CDR3 is made up of 19 amino acids. Germline values: CDR1 LNHNV, CDR2 YYDKDF (reference sequence). V was clipped by 2 bases and J by 0 bases; unmatched bases: 13.

This clonotype occurred a few times. The chain uses TRBV11-2 and TRBJ1-5; a weak D match, TRBD1 (5 bases). Germline CDR1 SGHAT, CDR2 FQNNGV. CDR3 length: 17 residues. V dropped 5 bases and J dropped 1 base, with 18 bases sitting between them. CDR3 DNA: TGTGCCAGCAGCCCAGGGAAAGGGAGGGAAAGCAATCAGCCCCAGCATTTT. Amino acid sequence: CASSPGKGRESNQPQHF.

The CDR3 DNA reads as TGTGCCAGCAGCACCGGGGCCCAGAACACTGAAGCTTTCTTT. As protein: CASSTGAQNTEAFF. The chain employs TRBV7-9 and TRBJ1-1, with D possibly TRBD1 on 5 matching bases. The V gene's germline CDR1 is SEHNR and CDR2 FQNEAQ (reference sequence). The length of the CDR3 is 14 residues. Trimming pared 5 bases from V and 1 base from J, leaving 11 bases between.

The rearrangement joins TRBV27 to TRBJ1-2; TRBD1 is a possible D gene (5 bases). CDR1 is MNHEY, CDR2 SMNVEV, per germline (reference sequence). The CDR3 spans 14 residues. Trimming took off 7 bases at V and 7 bases at J, with 19 bases between the two ends. CDR3 amino acids: CASTPGRGLGGYTF. As DNA, the CDR3 is TGTGCCAGCACCCCCGGGAGGGGCCTGGGTGGCTACACCTTC.